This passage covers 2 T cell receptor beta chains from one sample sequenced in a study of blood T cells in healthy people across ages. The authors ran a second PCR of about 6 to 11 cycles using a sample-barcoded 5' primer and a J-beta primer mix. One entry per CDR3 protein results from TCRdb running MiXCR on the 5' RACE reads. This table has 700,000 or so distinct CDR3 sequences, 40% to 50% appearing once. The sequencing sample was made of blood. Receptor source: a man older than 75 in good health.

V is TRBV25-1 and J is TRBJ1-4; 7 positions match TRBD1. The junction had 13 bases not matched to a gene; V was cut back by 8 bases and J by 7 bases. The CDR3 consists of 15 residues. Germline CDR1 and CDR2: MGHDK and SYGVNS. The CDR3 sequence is CASSNTGAAGEKLFF. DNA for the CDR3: TGTGCCAGCTCTAACACAGGGGCCGCCGGTGAAAAACTGTTTTTT.

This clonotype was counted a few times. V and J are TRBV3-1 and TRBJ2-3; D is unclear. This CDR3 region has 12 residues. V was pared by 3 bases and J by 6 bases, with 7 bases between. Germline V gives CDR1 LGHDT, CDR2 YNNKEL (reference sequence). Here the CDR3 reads CASSQARDTQYF. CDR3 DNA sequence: TGTGCCAGCAGCCAGGCACGCGATACGCAGTATTTT.